This entry is about one T cell receptor beta chain. The table came from immunoSEQ multiplex PCR; TCRdb's copy has only in-frame clones and leaves some out. The sample has roughly 26,000 clones, just over 85% seen once. The data are from a study of T cell responses to AZD1222 COVID-19 vaccine. Deletions cut 7 bases from V and 2 bases from J, with 11 bases between. The CDR3 has 14 amino acids. Germline CDR1 MDHEN, CDR2 SYDVKM. This clonotype was obtained from an adult who received the AZD1222 COVID-19 vaccine. The gene calls are TRBV28 and TRBJ2-2; D could derive from TRBD1 or TRBD2 (5 bases each). Here the sequenced sample was peripheral blood, taken 28 days after the second AZD1222 dose. CDR3 in DNA: TGTGCCAGCATCCGGGACCTAAACACCGGGGAGCTGTTTTTT. The encoded protein is CASIRDLNTGELFF.